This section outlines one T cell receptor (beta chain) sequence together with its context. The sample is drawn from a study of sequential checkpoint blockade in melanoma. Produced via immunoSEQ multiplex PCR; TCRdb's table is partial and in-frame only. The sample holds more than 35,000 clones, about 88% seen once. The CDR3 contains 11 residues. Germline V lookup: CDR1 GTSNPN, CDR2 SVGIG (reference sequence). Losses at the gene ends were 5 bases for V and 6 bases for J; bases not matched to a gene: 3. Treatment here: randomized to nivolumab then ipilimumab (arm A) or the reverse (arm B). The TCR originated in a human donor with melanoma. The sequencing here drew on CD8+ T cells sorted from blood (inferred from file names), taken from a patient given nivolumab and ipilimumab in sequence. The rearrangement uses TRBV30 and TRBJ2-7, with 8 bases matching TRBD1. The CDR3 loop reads CAWGQGAEQYF. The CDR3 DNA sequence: TGTGCCTGGGGACAGGGCGCCGAGCAGTACTTC.